This TCR beta chain was recovered during a study of CD8+CD57+ T cells in acquired aplastic anemia. Study in general: Sorted CD4+ and CD8+ cell DNA averaged about 3.5 ug.

Profiles of TCR beta VDJ and CDR3 were generated from a genomic DNA template. TCRdb itself ran the reads through MiXCR, one entry per CDR3 protein. The sample includes 210,000 or so distinct CDR3 sequences, approximately 51% of them seen just once. This CDR3 contains 13 residues. The germline gives CDR1 MDHEN, CDR2 SYDVKM. The V end lost 4 bases, the J end lost 2 bases, and 7 bases lay between the germline ends. CD8+CD57+ cell expansion, shown by flow cytometry, had occurred in the patients selected for sequencing. This clonotype was counted many times. No antigen is known for it. Study conclusions and caveats: Researchers report that about 28 CD8+ CDR3 sequences appeared in both patients and controls.

The chain combines TRBV28 with TRBJ2-3, with D perhaps TRBD2 (5 bases). The sequencing input was sorted CD4+, CD8+, or CD8+CD57+ T cells (not recorded which) from PBMCs. The TCR comes from a human donor with aplastic anemia. This CDR3 reads CASSSEATDTQYF. CDR3 sequence (DNA): TGTGCCAGCAGTTCGGAGGCCACAGATACGCAGTATTTT.